The present TCR beta chain was sequenced within a study of shared clonotypes between healthy human individuals. CDR1 and CDR2 (germline): SGHNT, YYREEE (reference sequence). Trimming pared 4 bases from V and 2 bases from J, leaving 16 bases between. The length of the CDR3 is 15 residues. Some clones are missing from TCRdb's copy, which holds only in-frame ones; the method was immunoSEQ multiplex PCR. This sample carries about 2.3 million clones, 85% to 95% of them seen once, and the ten largest clones take about 0.36%. The receptor was isolated from a man younger than 35 in good health. Some clones in this sample may be carry-over from other donors' samples. The gene calls are TRBV5-4 and TRBJ2-7; no firm D call. Sequencing used naive CD4+ T cells from PBMCs. The subset here: CD45RA+ positively selected. CDR3 amino acids: CASSPGVTRTYEQYF. CDR3 in DNA: TGTGCCAGCAGCCCTGGGGTGACCCGAACCTACGAGCAGTACTTC.